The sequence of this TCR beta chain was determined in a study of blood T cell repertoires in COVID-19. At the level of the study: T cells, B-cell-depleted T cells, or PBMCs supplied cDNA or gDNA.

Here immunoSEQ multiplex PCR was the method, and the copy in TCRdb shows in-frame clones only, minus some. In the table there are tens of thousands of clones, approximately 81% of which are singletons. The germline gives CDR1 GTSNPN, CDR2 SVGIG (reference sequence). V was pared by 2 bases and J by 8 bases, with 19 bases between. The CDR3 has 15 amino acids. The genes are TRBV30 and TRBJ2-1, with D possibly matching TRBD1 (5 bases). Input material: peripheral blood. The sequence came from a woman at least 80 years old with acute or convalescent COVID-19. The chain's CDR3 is CAWSPGGASRDEQFF. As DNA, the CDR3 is TGTGCCTGGAGTCCCGGTGGGGCTTCTCGGGATGAGCAGTTCTTC.